This T cell receptor (beta chain) was profiled in a study of shared clonotypes between healthy human individuals. About the study: Each donor contributed plates that comprised three CD4 naive, three CD4 memory, two CD8 naive and one CD8 memory.

Adult Caucasians living in Nashville, Tennessee made up all of the donors. At the deep level, the assay was run. Generated by immunoSEQ multiplex PCR, the TCRdb table keeps only in-frame clones and is missing some. The profile shows roughly 2,500,000 clones, under 95% of them singletons. The study, taken as a whole, reports: For naive CD4 cells, approximately 5% of clonotypes were shared across a handful of donors.

The CDR3 is 14 residues long. In germline, CDR1 is MNHNY, CDR2 SVGAGI (reference sequence). Trimming removed 0 bases from V and 3 bases from J, with 8 bases in between. This clone has only a few counts. Its antigen is unidentified. The sample taken for sequencing was naive CD4+ T cells from PBMCs. Described subset: CD45RA+ positively selected. The sequence derives from a man aged 18 to 29 in good health. Some clones in this sample may be carry-over from other donors' samples. The rearrangement links TRBV6-6 to TRBJ1-1; unclear D gene. The CDR3 bases are TGTGCCAGCAGTTACTCGGAGGATCACACTGAAGCTTTCTTT. Its translation: CASSYSEDHTEAFF.